Below are 11 T cell receptor beta chains sequenced from a single sample in a study of Graves' ophthalmopathy and Graves' hyperthyroidism. RNA transcripts were the template, and TCR beta CDR3 regions were amplified from them. In the first round, RT-PCR was carried out with HTBI primers, and a multiplex PCR formed the second round. TCRdb analysed the multiplex PCR reads with MiXCR anew, one entry per CDR3 protein. The table has roughly 500,000 distinct CDR3 sequences, 13% to 15% seen once. Sequenced sample: blood. Every receptor here comes from a woman aged 30 to 39 with Graves' ophthalmopathy.

This clonotype was counted at least ten times. The V and J genes are TRBV6-1 and TRBJ1-2, with D perhaps TRBD1 (6 bases). The ends were cut back, 6 bases at V and 5 bases at J, with 13 bases in the middle. The CDR3 length is 13 residues. The germline V gene encodes CDR1 MNHNS and CDR2 SASEGT. This CDR3 reads CASRPQGPYGYTF. CDR3 sequence (DNA): TGTGCCAGCAGGCCCCAGGGGCCGTATGGCTACACCTTC.

This clonotype was picked up many times. The rearrangement links TRBV7-2 to TRBJ1-2; unclear D gene. The CDR3 totals 15 residues. Trimming removed 5 bases from V and 5 bases from J, with 18 bases in between. Germline-derived CDR1 and CDR2 are SGHTA and FQGNSA. This CDR3 is CASSQKEVASYGYTF. The CDR3 DNA reads TGTGCCAGCAGCCAGAAAGAGGTAGCTTCATATGGCTACACCTTC.

V and J are TRBV18 and TRBJ1-1; the match to TRBD1 covers 8 bases. CDR1 KGHSH and CDR2 LQKENI come from the germline V gene. The CDR3 has 14 amino acids. The V segment lost 6 bases and the J segment 4 bases; nucleotides outside the gene matches: 7. CDR3 amino acids: CASSLNGQGTEAFF. CDR3 coding DNA: TGTGCCAGCTCCCTCAACGGACAGGGCACTGAAGCTTTCTTT.

This clonotype was observed many times. The V gene is TRBV27, the J gene TRBJ1-2, with D uncertain. V shed 0 bases and J shed 8 bases, with 7 bases lying between them. CDR1 MNHEY and CDR2 SMNVEV come from the germline V gene (reference sequence). The CDR3 consists of 12 residues. CDR3 nucleotides: TGTGCCAGCAGTTTATCCCCTTGGGGCTACACCTTC. Amino acids: CASSLSPWGYTF.

This clonotype was seen many times. This chain links TRBV20-1 with TRBJ1-5; tentative D call: TRBD1 (5 bases). The CDR3 contains 14 residues. The germline V gene has CDR1 DFQATT and CDR2 SNEGSKA (reference sequence). With 6 bases removed from V and 0 bases from J, the gap between germline ends came to 12 bases. The CDR3 sequence is CSAERGYSNQPQHF. CDR3 sequence (DNA): TGCAGTGCCGAGAGGGGTTATAGCAATCAGCCCCAGCATTTT.

This clonotype has only a few counts. The chain recombines TRBV11-3 with TRBJ2-2; D remains unclear. Germline V gene sequence: CDR1 SGHNT, CDR2 YENEEA. V lost 4 bases, J lost 4 bases, and 10 bases lay in between. The CDR3 is 14 residues long. This CDR3 is CASSSRLFTGELFF. The CDR3 nucleotides are TGTGCCAGCAGCTCAAGGTTATTCACCGGGGAGCTGTTTTTT. The variable domain in full, with the rest retrieved from reference TRBV11-3 and TRBJ2-2, is EAGVVQSPRYKIIEKKQPVAFWCNPISGHNTLYWYLQNLGQGPELLIRYENEEAVDDSQLPKDRFSAERLKGVDSTLKIQPAELGDSAVYLCASSSRLFTGELFFGEGSRLTVL.

This clonotype was picked up many times. The chain recombines TRBV20-1 with TRBJ1-1; 9 nucleotides line up with TRBD1. After removal of 6 bases from V and 5 bases from J, the junction contained 7 bases not matched to a gene. Germline V gene data show CDR1 as DFQATT and CDR2 as SNEGSKA (reference sequence). The CDR3 sequence is 13 residues long. The CDR3 coding sequence is TGCAGTGCCTACGGACAGGGGAGGACTGAAGCTTTCTTT. Translating it yields CSAYGQGRTEAFF.

This chain links TRBV28 with TRBJ2-4; D might be TRBD2 (7 bases). Germline CDR1 reads MDHEN; CDR2 reads SYDVKM. This CDR3 has 13 amino acids. V lost 8 bases to trimming and J lost 14 bases, with 22 bases between them. The CDR3 coding sequence is TGTGCCAGCCAGGGAGGGGGTTTTGCAATTAAGTACTTC. Translated: CASQGGGFAIKYF.

This clonotype showed up many times. The chain recombines TRBV12-3 or TRBV12-4 with TRBJ2-7; D unresolved. CDR3 length equals 12 residues. The V end lost 2 bases, the J end lost 6 bases, and 8 bases lay between the germline ends. The chain's CDR3 is CASSLMGIEQYF. CDR3 nucleotide sequence: TGTGCCAGCAGTTTAATGGGAATCGAGCAGTACTTC.

Ten or more counts support this clonotype. V is TRBV7-2 and J is TRBJ1-6; 8 positions match TRBD1. Germline CDR1 SGHTA, CDR2 FQGNSA. V lost 7 bases, J lost 7 bases, and 9 bases stayed unmatched. The CDR3 runs 15 residues. The CDR3 spells CASTLDRAGNSPLHF. CDR3 sequence (DNA): TGTGCCAGCACCCTGGACAGGGCAGGGAATTCACCCCTCCACTTT. The full variable domain, rest sourced from reference TRBV7-2 and TRBJ1-6, is GAGVSQSPSNKVTEKGKDVELRCDPISGHTALYWYRQSLGQGLEFLIYFQGNSAPDKSGLPSDRFSAERTGGSVSTLTIQRTQQEDSAVYLCASTLDRAGNSPLHFGNGTRLTVT.

This clonotype was counted a few times. The chain has TRBV27 and TRBJ2-2; D gene uncertain. Germline CDR1 and CDR2: MNHEY and SMNVEV (reference sequence). This CDR3 is 15 amino acids long. Trimming cost V 8 bases and J 7 bases, with 20 bases left between them. CDR3 coding DNA: TGTGCCAGCGCCACTGGGCAGGAAACCTTCGGGGAGCTGTTTTTT. Its translation: CASATGQETFGELFF.